This T cell receptor beta chain came from a study of blood T cell repertoires in COVID-19. The repertoire was sequenced with immunoSEQ multiplex PCR; TCRdb's copy has only in-frame clones and lacks some. The data show around 370,000 clones, with more than 70% seen just once and just under 7.5% held by the top ten. The CDR3 consists of 15 residues. Germline V gene sequence: CDR1 SGHTA, CDR2 FQGNSA. The V and J ends lost 6 bases and 0 bases, in that order; junction bases with no gene match: 4. Sequenced sample: peripheral blood. The TCR originated in a woman in her 70s with COVID-19, enrolled during active disease. J is TRBJ1-3 and V is TRBV7-2, with 8 bases fitting TRBD1. In DNA, the CDR3 is TGTGCCAGCAGACGAACAGGGGGCTCTGGAAACACCATATATTTT. This gives the protein CASRRTGGSGNTIYF.